These T cell receptor beta chains were read from a single sample in a study of chronic HIV infection and antiretroviral therapy. TCRdb passed the 5' RACE reads through MiXCR, listing each CDR3 protein once. Among 45,000 to 60,000 distinct CDR3 sequences listed, 19% were seen once. Source material: peripheral blood. These receptors all stem from an adult who had HIV and had not received antiretroviral therapy, or was an uninfected healthy control (not recorded which). Both conserved end residues are part of each CDR3. A D gene is named only where the DNA matches it firmly. Clone size is not always given. Where it is, it says once, few, many or a class for expanded clones.

abundance,v_gene,j_gene,len,d_gene,CDR3nt,CDR3aa
.,TRBV7-2,TRBJ2-1,14,.,TGTGCCAGCAGCTTATATCGGGGTCCCAATGAGCAGTTCTTC,CASSLYRGPNEQFF
few,TRBV7-9,TRBJ1-1,15,.,TGTGCCAGCAGCCCTGGGTTGAGGGAATACACTGAAGCTTTCTTT,CASSPGLREYTEAFF
.,TRBV29-1,TRBJ2-1,13,TRBD2,TGCAGCGCAAGCGGGAGGGCCGCAAATGAGCAGTTCTTC,CSASGRAANEQFF
.,TRBV29-1,TRBJ2-3,15,TRBD2,TGCAGCGTTGAATACCTAGCGGGTAGACCAGATACGCAGTATTTT,CSVEYLAGRPDTQYF
.,TRBV5-1,TRBJ2-1,14,.,TGCGCCAGCAGCTTGGATGGGGGGAGCAATGAGCAGTTCTTC,CASSLDGGSNEQFF
.,TRBV29-1,TRBJ1-2,13,.,TGCAGCGTTGAAGATCGCCAAGGCTATGGCTACACCTTC,CSVEDRQGYGYTF
.,TRBV3-1,TRBJ2-3,14,TRBD2,TGTGCCAGCAGCCAAGATGCTAGCGGGAGAACGCAGTATTTT,CASSQDASGRTQYF
few,TRBV6-6,TRBJ1-1,13,.,TGTGCCGTCGGGGGGGGAATGAACACTGAAGCTTTCTTT,CAVGGGMNTEAFF
.,TRBV5-6,TRBJ2-1,15,TRBD1,TGTGCCAGCAGCTTGGAGACAGGGTGGGACAATGAGCAGTTCTTC,CASSLETGWDNEQFF
few,TRBV10-3,TRBJ1-1,15,.,TGTGCCATCAGTGAGATCGGAGGGCGAGACACTGAAGCTTTCTTT,CAISEIGGRDTEAFF
.,TRBV29-1,TRBJ2-3,12,.,TGCAGCTTAAAGACGGGTACAGATACGCAGTATTTT,CSLKTGTDTQYF
.,TRBV6-5,TRBJ2-5,16,TRBD2,TGTGCCAGCAGTTACTCGGGCGTGGTAGCGGGAGAGACCCAGTACTTC,CASSYSGVVAGETQYF
.,TRBV6-6,TRBJ2-5,13,.,TGTGCCAGCAGCCCCAGTCGCGAGGAGACCCAGTACTTC,CASSPSREETQYF
.,TRBV27,TRBJ2-5,16,TRBD2,TGTGCCAGCAGGCCGACCCTAGCGGGCTCATTGGGGTCCCAGTACTTC,CASRPTLAGSLGSQYF
.,TRBV29-1,TRBJ1-3,14,.,TGCAGCGTTAGCCGGGCCTTCTCTGGAAACACCATATATTTT,CSVSRAFSGNTIYF
few,TRBV10-3,TRBJ2-7,15,TRBD2,TGTGCCATCAGAGAGACTAGCGGTGGCCACTACGAGCAGTACTTC,CAIRETSGGHYEQYF
.,TRBV5-1,TRBJ2-7,14,TRBD2,TGCGCCAGCAGCTTGAAGGCGGGAGCGGGGGAGCAGTACTTC,CASSLKAGAGEQYF
few,TRBV4-1,TRBJ1-1,12,.,TGCGCCAGCAGCCAACCGACAGAAATAGCTTTCTTT,CASSQPTEIAFF
few,TRBV7-9,TRBJ2-3,12,.,TGTGCCAGCAGCTTAGTAGCAGATACGCAGTATTTT,CASSLVADTQYF
.,TRBV10-2,TRBJ1-1,12,.,TGCGCCAGCAGTGAGTGGAACACTGAAGCTTTCTTT,CASSEWNTEAFF
.,TRBV28,TRBJ1-1,13,.,TGTGCCAGCAGTTTAGGGGATAACACTGAAGCTTTCTTT,CASSLGDNTEAFF
.,TRBV5-1,TRBJ2-3,14,TRBD1,TGCGCCAGCAGCTCGAATGGGGGACAGGATACGCAGTATTTT,CASSSNGGQDTQYF
.,TRBV6-5,TRBJ2-7,12,.,TGTGCCAGCACCGGACGGTCCTACGAGCAGTACTTC,CASTGRSYEQYF
few,TRBV11-1,TRBJ1-1,16,TRBD1,TGTGCCAGCAGCCCCCGCTTGGACAGGGGCGGGACTGAAGCTTTCTTT,CASSPRLDRGGTEAFF
.,TRBV4-1,TRBJ1-2,13,.,TGCGCCAGCAGAGGGTTCAGGGTTCATGGCTACACCTTC,CASRGFRVHGYTF
few,TRBV27,TRBJ2-1,14,TRBD2,TGTGCCAGCAGTCGCGGGGGGGCTAGCAATGAGCAGTTCTTC,CASSRGGASNEQFF
few,TRBV29-1,TRBJ2-7,12,.,TGCAGCGTAGTGACGGGGACCTACGAGCAGTACTTC,CSVVTGTYEQYF
few,TRBV20-1,TRBJ2-1,14,TRBD2,TGCAGTGCTAGGAAGAGACTAGCGGGATATGAGCAGTTCTTC,CSARKRLAGYEQFF
few,TRBV7-9,TRBJ2-7,13,TRBD1,TGTGCCAGCAGCTCGGACAGGGTGGGCGAGCAGTACTTC,CASSSDRVGEQYF
once,TRBV4-1,TRBJ2-7,15,.,TGCGCCAGCAGCCAAGAAAATACGATTCGGGGGGAGCAGTACTTC,CASSQENTIRGEQYF
.,TRBV2,TRBJ1-6,14,.,TGTGCCAGCACTGGAGATTCCTATAATTCACCCCTCCACTTT,CASTGDSYNSPLHF
.,TRBV6-2/TRBV6-3,TRBJ2-1,11,.,TGTGCCAGCAGCCGGGGGAGGGAGCAGTTCTTC,CASSRGREQFF
.,TRBV5-1,TRBJ1-2,13,TRBD1,TGCGCCAGCAGCTCAGGGGGCGACTATGGCTACACCTTC,CASSSGGDYGYTF
.,TRBV4-2,TRBJ2-1,14,.,TGTGCCAGCCCCGGAGCTAGCTACCACAATGAGCAGTTCTTC,CASPGASYHNEQFF
.,TRBV9,TRBJ2-7,14,.,TGTGCCAGCAGCGTAGAAGGGGGATACTACGAGCAGTACTTC,CASSVEGGYYEQYF
.,TRBV11-1,TRBJ2-3,15,.,TGTGCCAGCAGCTTAGCGGGAGGCTTCACAGATACGCAGTATTTT,CASSLAGGFTDTQYF
.,TRBV6-5,TRBJ2-1,13,.,TGTGCCAGCAGGTCAACAGGGGAGGTAAAGCAGTTCTTC,CASRSTGEVKQFF
few,TRBV10-1,TRBJ2-3,14,.,TGCGCCAGCAGTGAGTCCCTCCACCCATATACGCAGTATTTT,CASSESLHPYTQYF
.,TRBV28,TRBJ2-7,13,TRBD1,TGTGCCAGCTATCGACAGGGGAGGAACGAGCAGTACTTC,CASYRQGRNEQYF
.,TRBV5-4,TRBJ2-7,12,.,TGTGCCAGCAGCTTCGGCCAGACCGAGCAGTACTTC,CASSFGQTEQYF
.,TRBV11-3,TRBJ2-3,13,.,TGTGCCAGCAGCTTAGCAGACACAGATACGCAGTATTTT,CASSLADTDTQYF
.,TRBV2,TRBJ1-3,15,.,TGTGCCAGCAGTGTCTCAGGGGCCGGGGGAAACACCATATATTTT,CASSVSGAGGNTIYF
.,TRBV4-1,TRBJ2-3,14,.,TGCGCCAGCAGCCAAGGCTTTAGCACAGATACGCAGTATTTT,CASSQGFSTDTQYF
few,TRBV28,TRBJ1-5,16,.,TGTGCCAGCCGAGACAGCCTTACTCATAGCAATCAGCCCCAGCATTTT,CASRDSLTHSNQPQHF
.,TRBV29-1,TRBJ2-1,15,.,TGCAGCGTTACAAGGGGCAGGAGCTCCTACAATGAGCAGTTCTTC,CSVTRGRSSYNEQFF
.,TRBV11-2,TRBJ1-5,14,.,TGTGCCAGCAGCTCAAGTGACAGCAATCAGCCCCAGCATTTT,CASSSSDSNQPQHF
few,TRBV28,TRBJ2-7,14,TRBD1,TGTGCCAGCAGCCGTCAACAGGGGGCAGGGGAGCAGTACTTC,CASSRQQGAGEQYF
.,TRBV20-1,TRBJ2-5,15,.,TGCAGTGCTAGAGATTCGGGGGATCCTAAAGAGACCCAGTACTTC,CSARDSGDPKETQYF
few,TRBV5-1,TRBJ2-7,13,.,TGCGCCAGCAGCTTCACGGGGGAATACGAGCAGTACTTC,CASSFTGEYEQYF
.,TRBV18,TRBJ2-3,16,.,TGTGCCAGCTCACCTTCACAGAGCAGAGGAACAGATACGCAGTATTTT,CASSPSQSRGTDTQYF
few,TRBV27,TRBJ1-2,14,.,TGTGCCAGCAGTTTATCCGCAGGGGACTATGGCTACACCTTC,CASSLSAGDYGYTF
few,TRBV25-1,TRBJ2-3,15,.,TGTGCCAGCAGTGAATTCAACTCTCCCTCGGATACGCAGTATTTT,CASSEFNSPSDTQYF
few,TRBV2,TRBJ2-3,16,TRBD2,TGTGCCAGCACCGGGCGGGAGGGCCTTCGTCCAGATACGCAGTATTTT,CASTGREGLRPDTQYF
.,TRBV4-1,TRBJ1-1,15,.,TGCGCCAGCAGCCAACCGGGGCGGGGAAGCCCTGAAGCTTTCTTT,CASSQPGRGSPEAFF